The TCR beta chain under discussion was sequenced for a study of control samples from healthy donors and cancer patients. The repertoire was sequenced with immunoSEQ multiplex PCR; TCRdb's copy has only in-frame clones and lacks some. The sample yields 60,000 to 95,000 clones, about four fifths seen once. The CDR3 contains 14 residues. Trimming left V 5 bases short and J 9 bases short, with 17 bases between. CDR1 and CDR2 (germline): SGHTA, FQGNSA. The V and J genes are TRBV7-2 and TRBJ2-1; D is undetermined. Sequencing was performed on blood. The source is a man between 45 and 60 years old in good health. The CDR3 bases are TGTGCCAGCAGCCCGCAACCAGCTAGGCTTGAGCAGTTCTTC. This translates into CASSPQPARLEQFF. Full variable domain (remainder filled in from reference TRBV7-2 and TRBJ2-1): GAGVSQSPSNKVTEKGKDVELRCDPISGHTALYWYRQSLGQGLEFLIYFQGNSAPDKSGLPSDRFSAERTGGSVSTLTIQRTQQEDSAVYLCASSPQPARLEQFFGPGTRLTVL.